This record looks at one T cell receptor beta chain sequence and its context. Its antigen is still unknown. This PCR relied on a set of 60 Vbeta primers and 13 Jbeta primers. Assay: immunoSEQ multiplex PCR; the TCRdb copy retains only in-frame clones and omits some. The sample yields some 130,000 clones, of which the top ten take up over 1.5%. This specimen belongs to a study of cytomegalovirus exposure and HLA in healthy donors. Study summary: Genetic ancestry analysis placed approximately 80% of the roughly 400 donors that were genotyped in the Caucasian-associated cluster.

Overall study results and limits: TRBV6-2, TRBV6-3 and some other V segments were excluded as indistinguishable.

The CDR3 length is 16 residues. CDR1 is PRHDT, CDR2 FYEKMQ, per germline (reference sequence). Deletions cut 3 bases from V and 2 bases from J, with 14 bases between. V and J are TRBV13 and TRBJ2-1; D is possibly TRBD1 (6 bases). The sequencing sample was made of PBMCs. This TCR derives from a woman aged 35 to 49 in good health and CMV-seropositive. CDR3 DNA sequence: TGTGCCAGCAGCTTGGGACCCCAGGGGCCCTACAATGAGCAGTTCTTC. Translated, it gives CASSLGPQGPYNEQFF.